This T cell receptor (beta chain) was recorded in a study of vaccination and CD4 T cells after COVID-19. Overall study context: The peptides that stimulated the cells were overlapping spike peptides from SARS-CoV-2, HCoV-NL63, HCoV-OC43 and HCoV-229E.

Points on this clonotype: Its matching antigen is unknown.

At the Johns Hopkins FTIC core, DNA taken from cultured CD4+ T cells was sequenced by way of the Oncomine TCR Beta short-read assay. One entry per CDR3 protein results from TCRdb running MiXCR on the PCR reads. The sample lists about 9,700 distinct CDR3 sequences, 70% seen once, with less than 40% in the top ten. The CDR3 sequence is 14 residues long. The V end was cut by 5 bases, the J end by 1 base, with 11 bases between. The treatment: approximately nine-day PBMC culture with coronavirus spike peptide pools or control peptides (ViraFEST assay). Material for sequencing was CD4+ T cells from blood, cultured in vitro. The TCR sequence derives from a human donor who had recovered from COVID-19. The chain combines TRBV12-3 or TRBV12-4 with TRBJ1-1, with TRBD1 as a possible D gene (5 bases). The CDR3 region has the DNA TGTGCCAGCAGTCCCGGACACGCGAACACTGAAGCTTTCTTT. Residues: CASSPGHANTEAFF.